This passage covers 30 T cell receptor beta chains from one sample sequenced in a study of technical replicates of blood from several donors (dated by TCRdb to about 2017). The library was made by the immunoSEQ multiplex PCR assay. TCRdb limited this immuneACCESS table to in-frame rearrangements with V and J called. A share of clones is missing; checked studies link under half to unresolved V genes, and the rest is unexplained. This sample holds 91,000 or so clones; approximately 95% were observed only once. The ten largest account for roughly 0.19% of the sample. Sequencing was performed on T cells isolated from PBMCs. The receptors derive from a human donor in good health.

The rearrangement joins TRBV11-2 to TRBJ2-7; TRBD2 agrees at 8 bases. This CDR3 spans 15 amino acids. Germline CDR1 is SGHAT and CDR2 is FQNNGV. The ends lost 5 bases at V and 5 bases at J; junction bases unmatched: 11. The CDR3 DNA is TGTGCCAGCAGCGGAGGGAGCGGGAGAATCCACGAGCAGTACTTC. Protein: CASSGGSGRIHEQYF.

V usage is TRBV5-1 and J usage is TRBJ2-1, with 16 bases that match TRBD2. Germline CDR1 reads SGHRS; CDR2 reads YFSETQ. Unmatched junction bases numbered 2, after V lost 4 bases and J lost 7 bases. The CDR3 extends over 15 amino acids. DNA for the CDR3: TGCGCCAGCAGCACGGGACTAGCGGGAGGGAATGAGCAGTTCTTC. Protein: CASSTGLAGGNEQFF. Full variable domain (rest looked up from reference TRBV5-1 and TRBJ2-1): KAGVTQTPRYLIKTRGQQVTLSCSPISGHRSVSWYQQTPGQGLQFLFEYFSETQRNKGNFPGRFSGRQFSNSRSEMNVSTLELGDSALYLCASSTGLAGGNEQFFGPGTRLTVL.

The rearrangement uses TRBV19 and TRBJ2-4, with a possible D match to TRBD1 (5 bases). V lost 6 bases and J lost 6, with 15 bases in between. Germline V gives CDR1 LNHDA, CDR2 SQIVND (reference sequence). This CDR3 spans 14 amino acids. CDR3 sequence (DNA): TGTGCCAGTAGCCTTCGACAGTCCCTAAACATTCAGTACTTC. As protein: CASSLRQSLNIQYF.

V gene TRBV10-1 combines with J gene TRBJ1-1; a possible D gene is TRBD1 (5 bases). The V end lost 2 bases, the J end lost 4 bases, and 14 bases lay between the germline ends. The CDR3 is 15 amino acids. CDR1 is WNHNN and CDR2 is SYGVQD in the germline V gene (reference sequence). CDR3 loop: CASSEGIGAITEAFF. In DNA, the CDR3 is TGCGCCAGCAGTGAGGGTATAGGGGCCATCACTGAAGCTTTCTTT.

This sequence joins TRBV28 and TRBJ2-7; perhaps TRBD2 as D (5 bases). Germline V lookup: CDR1 MDHEN, CDR2 SYDVKM. The V and J ends lost 5 bases and 3 bases respectively, with 26 bases between them. CDR3 length equals 18 residues. The CDR3 here is CASSALEGWERVLYEQYF. The CDR3 DNA reads as TGTGCCAGCAGTGCCCTAGAAGGGTGGGAGAGGGTCCTCTACGAGCAGTACTTC.

V is TRBV18 and J is TRBJ1-1; 7 bases agree with TRBD1. The germline CDR1 and CDR2 sequences are KGHSH and LQKENI. The CDR3 is made up of 16 amino acids. V shed 6 bases, J shed 0 bases, and the junction held 10 bases outside the gene matches. The CDR3 spells CASSAGQLRMNTEAFF. CDR3 nucleotide sequence: TGTGCCAGCTCCGCGGGACAGCTAAGAATGAACACTGAAGCTTTCTTT.

The chain is built from TRBV7-9 and TRBJ2-7; 7 nucleotides align to TRBD2. The ends lost 5 bases at V and 4 bases at J; junction bases unmatched: 5. CDR1 and CDR2 (germline): SEHNR, FQNEAQ (reference sequence). The CDR3 is 13 residues long. The CDR3 nucleotides are TGTGCCAGCAGCCCAACTAGCGAGTACGAGCAGTACTTC. Translation: CASSPTSEYEQYF. The whole variable domain, remainder taken from reference TRBV7-9 and TRBJ2-7, is DTGVSQNPRHKITKRGQNVTFRCDPISEHNRLYWYRQTLGQGPEFLTYFQNEAQLEKSRLLSDRFSAERPKGSFSTLEIQRTEQGDSAMYLCASSPTSEYEQYFGPGTRLTVT.

The rearrangement links TRBV4-1 to TRBJ2-2; a possible D gene is TRBD1 (7 bases). Germline lookup yields CDR1 MGHRA and CDR2 YSYEKL. V lost 1 base and J lost 6, with 15 bases in between. This CDR3 spans 16 amino acids. The CDR3 DNA reads as TGCGCCAGCAGCCAAGGACCAGGGGGGCAGGCCGGGGAGCTGTTTTTT. Its protein is CASSQGPGGQAGELFF.

The chain employs TRBV2 and TRBJ2-1; the D gene is possibly TRBD1 (6 bases). Germline CDR1 SNHLY, CDR2 FYNNEI. Trimming removed 0 bases from V and 6 bases from J, with 15 bases in between. The CDR3 has 16 amino acids. The CDR3 nucleotides are TGTGCCAGCAGTGAAGCGCAGGGGATATGGGGCAATGAGCAGTTCTTC. It translates to CASSEAQGIWGNEQFF.

V gene TRBV7-6 combines with J gene TRBJ2-1, with 11 bases lining up with TRBD2. V dropped 2 bases and J dropped 6; count of bases not matched to a gene: 3. The CDR3 consists of 15 residues. Germline V gene data show CDR1 as SGHVS and CDR2 as FNYEAQ. The CDR3 sequence is CASSLTSGSINEQFF. DNA of the CDR3: TGTGCCAGCAGCTTAACTAGCGGGAGCATCAATGAGCAGTTCTTC.

In this sample, this clone turned up once. The chain links TRBV6-1 to TRBJ2-7, with D perhaps TRBD1 (6 bases). The CDR3 spans 15 residues. Germline-derived CDR1 and CDR2 are MNHNS and SASEGT. Trimming shortened V by 4 bases and J by 3 bases, and 16 bases separated the two germline ends. The CDR3 DNA reads TGTGCCAGCAGTGGGACCAGGGGAATGGGCTACGAGCAGTACTTC. This gives the protein CASSGTRGMGYEQYF.

The genes are TRBV6-4 and TRBJ2-3, with D possibly being TRBD2 (5 bases). Per germline, CDR1 MRHNA and CDR2 SNTAGT. V was shortened by 0 bases and J by 2 bases, with 18 bases between the two germline ends. The CDR3 loop spans 18 amino acids. This chain's CDR3 is CASSDSRTQPGSTDTQYF. The CDR3 DNA reads TGTGCCAGCAGTGACTCGAGGACCCAACCGGGGTCCACAGATACGCAGTATTTT.

The rearrangement links TRBV16 to TRBJ2-7; 9 positions match TRBD1. The CDR3 runs to 16 residues. In germline, CDR1 is KGHSY, CDR2 FQNENV. Trimming cost V 2 bases and J 5 bases; bases outside gene matches: 10. CDR3 bases: TGTGCCAGCAGCCAAATGGGGGACAGGGAGTCCCACGAGCAGTACTTC. Translating it yields CASSQMGDRESHEQYF.

The chain carries TRBV6-5 and TRBJ1-2; 8 nucleotides match TRBD1. Trimming removed 6 bases from V and 4 bases from J; junction bases left unmatched: 10. The CDR3 is 15 amino acids. CDR1 and CDR2 (germline): MNHEY, SVGAGI. The CDR3 here is CASRDGQGGIYGYTF. In DNA form, the CDR3 reads TGTGCCAGCAGGGATGGACAGGGAGGTATCTATGGCTACACCTTC.

J is TRBJ2-1 and V is TRBV4-1, with D unresolved. Germline V gene sequence: CDR1 MGHRA, CDR2 YSYEKL. The CDR3 length is 12 residues. The V end lost 5 bases, the J end lost 7 bases, and 9 bases lay between the germline ends. In DNA, the CDR3 is TGCGCCAGCAGCTCGGTTGTGAATGAGCAGTTCTTC. It specifies CASSSVVNEQFF.

The chain combines TRBV4-1 with TRBJ1-6; weak D call: TRBD1 (5 bases). Germline CDR1 MGHRA, CDR2 YSYEKL. The CDR3 totals 18 residues. The V gene lost 3 bases and the J gene lost 0 bases, with 15 bases spanning the gap. CDR3: CASSQPRRQSSYNSPLHF. Written as DNA, the CDR3 is TGCGCCAGCAGCCAGCCCCGACGACAGAGCTCCTATAATTCACCCCTCCACTTT.

This sequence joins TRBV2 and TRBJ2-5, with TRBD2 identical over 7 bases. The germline V gene has CDR1 SNHLY and CDR2 FYNNEI. J was trimmed by 1 base and V by 6 bases; bases with no gene match: 2. The CDR3 runs to 13 residues. For the CDR3, the DNA is TGTGCCAGCAGGGCTAGCGGCCAAGAGACCCAGTACTTC. Translated: CASRASGQETQYF.

The V gene is TRBV11-3, the J gene TRBJ1-4, with 10 nucleotides matching TRBD1. Germline CDR1 and CDR2: SGHNT and YENEEA. CDR3 length: 14 amino acids. J gave up 10 bases and V 4 bases, and 6 bases lay outside the gene matches. CDR3 residues: CASSSGQGRRKLFF. The CDR3 region has the DNA TGTGCCAGCAGCTCGGGACAGGGGCGGAGAAAACTGTTTTTT.

This sequence joins TRBV5-1 and TRBJ2-3, with 12 bases aligning to TRBD2. Germline V lookup: CDR1 SGHRS, CDR2 YFSETQ. This CDR3 has 16 residues. J lost 2 bases, V lost 2 bases, and 3 bases had no gene match. The CDR3 sequence is CASSLGLAGTTDTQYF. The CDR3 nucleotides read TGCGCCAGCAGCTTAGGACTAGCGGGGACCACAGATACGCAGTATTTT.

The rearrangement uses TRBV14 and TRBJ2-3; no clear D. The CDR3 is 16 amino acids. V dropped 5 bases and J dropped 0 bases, with 15 bases sitting between them. The germline CDR1 and CDR2 sequences are SGHDN and FVKESK. The CDR3 spells CASSGDWLSSTDTQYF. As DNA, the CDR3 is TGTGCCAGCAGCGGAGACTGGTTATCTAGCACAGATACGCAGTATTTT.

The chain joins TRBV6-5 to TRBJ2-1, with 8 bases fitting TRBD2. The CDR3 covers 15 residues. The ends lost 8 bases at V and 2 bases at J; junction bases unmatched: 8. Germline V CDR1 and CDR2: MNHEY, SVGAGI. The CDR3 loop reads CASSRIAGPYNEQFF. The CDR3 DNA reads TGTGCCAGCTCTCGGATAGCGGGACCCTACAATGAGCAGTTCTTC.

This clone was recorded only once. V usage is TRBV12-5 and J usage is TRBJ2-1, with TRBD1 identical over 7 bases. The V and J ends lost 5 bases and 3 bases, in that order; junction bases with no gene match: 7. Germline V CDR1 and CDR2: LGHNT, FRNRAP. The CDR3 is 15 amino acids. The CDR3 is CASGSRDSIYNEQFF. CDR3 coding DNA: TGTGCTAGTGGTAGTCGGGACAGCATCTACAATGAGCAGTTCTTC.

The chain links TRBV5-4 to TRBJ2-5; D is unclear. This CDR3 comprises 16 residues. V was cut by 0 bases and J by 2 bases, with 14 bases left in between. Germline-derived CDR1 and CDR2 are SGHNT and YYREEE (reference sequence). The CDR3 nucleotides read TGTGCCAGCAGCTTGGAAAACGAGCGAACTCAAGAGACCCAGTACTTC. It yields the protein CASSLENERTQETQYF.

The chain recombines TRBV5-4 with TRBJ2-1; D is possibly TRBD2 (6 bases). Germline-derived CDR1 and CDR2 are SGHNT and YYREEE (reference sequence). The CDR3 covers 13 residues. Trimming removed 6 bases from V and 3 bases from J, with 10 bases in between. CDR3 loop: CASNAGNYNEQFF. CDR3 DNA: TGTGCCAGCAACGCGGGAAACTACAATGAGCAGTTCTTC.

This rearrangement joins TRBV30 to TRBJ2-2; a possible D gene is TRBD1 (6 bases). CDR1 and CDR2 from the germline V gene are GTSNPN and SVGIG (reference sequence). With 3 bases removed from V and 2 bases from J, the gap between germline ends came to 13 bases. There are 15 residues in the CDR3. CDR3 amino acids: CAWSKLGANTGELFF. CDR3 in DNA: TGTGCCTGGAGCAAATTGGGGGCCAACACCGGGGAGCTGTTTTTT.

The V gene is TRBV28, the J gene TRBJ2-1; D remains ambiguous. V shed 7 bases and J shed 9 bases, with 10 bases lying between them. Looked up from germline, CDR1 is MDHEN and CDR2 is SYDVKM. CDR3 length: 11 residues. CDR3 nucleotides: TGTGCCAGCAACCTATCGGGTGAGCAGTTCTTC. Translated: CASNLSGEQFF.

As DNA, the CDR3 is TGTGCCAGCTCACCACCGGACACCCGTTGGACAGATACGCAGTATTTT. As protein: CASSPPDTRWTDTQYF. The chain carries TRBV18 and TRBJ2-3, with TRBD1 as a possible D gene (5 bases). Trimming pared 0 bases from V and 3 bases from J, leaving 13 bases between. CDR1 KGHSH and CDR2 LQKENI come from the germline V gene. The CDR3 spans 16 residues.

The J gene is TRBJ1-1, the V gene TRBV2, with no clear D. CDR3 length equals 15 residues. Trimming cost V 8 bases and J 10 bases, with 26 bases left between them. Per germline, CDR1 SNHLY and CDR2 FYNNEI. The CDR3 is CASRRPGGFVFGAFF. CDR3 DNA: TGTGCCAGCCGAAGGCCGGGTGGGTTTGTTTTTGGAGCTTTCTTT.

J is TRBJ1-1 and V is TRBV2; 10 positions match TRBD1. V trimming: 7 bases; J trimming: 5 bases; junction bases outside the gene matches: 7. The CDR3 consists of 14 residues. Germline CDR1 SNHLY, CDR2 FYNNEI. As DNA, the CDR3 is TGTGCCAGCATCAGAGGGACAGGGGTTACTGAAGCTTTCTTT. Amino acid sequence: CASIRGTGVTEAFF.

The CDR3 sequence: CASSYTTGVGNNQPQHF. The CDR3 DNA follows: TGTGCCAGCAGTTATACCACAGGGGTAGGAAACAATCAGCCCCAGCATTTT. The chain has TRBV28 and TRBJ1-5; TRBD1 matches at 7 bases. This CDR3 contains 17 residues. Germline V gene data show CDR1 as MDHEN and CDR2 as SYDVKM. The V segment lost 4 bases and the J segment 3 bases; nucleotides outside the gene matches: 12.